This record concerns one T cell receptor (beta chain) sequence. No antigen is known for it. Germline CDR1 is MNHEY and CDR2 is SVGAGI. The CDR3 covers 15 residues. Trimming cost V 10 bases and J 7 bases; bases outside gene matches: 18. Profiled with immunoSEQ multiplex PCR; TCRdb holds only in-frame clones, not every one. This sample carries about 440,000 clones, around 90% of them seen once, and the ten largest clones take roughly 3.9%. Indicated treatment: some 20 received Ad26.COV2.S at low or high dose, single or two shots; 5 received placebo; per-sample allocation not given. The study sampled participants on day 63 after the first vaccine or placebo injection. Its platform was an Ad26 vector, and its expressed antigen was Wuhan-strain SARS-CoV-2 spike. This entry comes from a study of Ad26.COV2.S vaccination and SARS-CoV-2 variants. In the study overall: Once or twice, 56 days apart, Ad26.COV2.S was delivered intramuscularly.

Regarding the study as a whole: Recipients given vaccine exceeded placebo recipients in spike-specific TCR breadth. A substantial breadth of spike-specific CD8+ and CD4+ T cell responses after vaccination has been reported.

The sequence derives from a person between 18 and 60 years old who received the Ad26.COV2.S COVID-19 vaccine or a placebo. Source: peripheral blood, taken in a trial of Ad26.COV2.S vaccine versus placebo. This chain joins TRBV6-5 and TRBJ2-7; 8 bases line up with TRBD1. CDR3 DNA sequence: TGTGCCACCGTGCCGCCGGGACAGGCTCCTTGGGAGCAGTACTTC. Amino acids: CATVPPGQAPWEQYF.